This is a list of T cell receptor beta chains from one sample in a study of T cells in lung cancer brain metastases. Only in-frame clones appear in the TCRdb table, and some are missing; sequencing was by immunoSEQ multiplex PCR. The sample consists of approximately 5,300 clones, approximately 90% of them appearing once. Material: tumor tissue from the primary lung tumor. The receptors here all came from a woman aged 45-59 years with non-small cell lung cancer. Each CDR3 is given with its conserved first and last residue. A D gene is named only where the DNA matches it firmly. Clone size is shown for a subset of rows, as once, few, many or a class of expanded clone.

clone size: NA; D gene: NA; CDR3 length: 13; V gene: TRBV11-1; J gene: TRBJ2-1; CDR3 protein: CASSFQPNNEQFF; CDR3 DNA: TGTGCCAGCAGCTTTCAGCCTAACAATGAGCAGTTCTTC
clone size: NA; D gene: TRBD1; CDR3 length: 16; V gene: TRBV25-1; J gene: TRBJ2-2; CDR3 protein: CASSEYEGARTGELFF; CDR3 DNA: TGTGCCAGCAGTGAATATGAGGGGGCCCGGACCGGGGAGCTGTTTTTT
clone size: NA; D gene: NA; CDR3 length: 14; V gene: TRBV5-1; J gene: TRBJ2-5; CDR3 protein: CASKLSWGEETQYF; CDR3 DNA: TGCGCCAGCAAATTATCGTGGGGGGAGGAGACCCAGTACTTC
clone size: NA; D gene: NA; CDR3 length: 15; V gene: TRBV11-3; J gene: TRBJ2-6; CDR3 protein: CASSPPGSGANVLTF; CDR3 DNA: TGTGCCAGCAGCCCCCCGGGGTCTGGGGCCAACGTCCTGACTTTC
clone size: NA; D gene: NA; CDR3 length: 17; V gene: TRBV5-1; J gene: TRBJ2-1; CDR3 protein: CASSFTTGKVSYNEQFF; CDR3 DNA: TGCGCCAGCAGCTTTACGACAGGAAAAGTCTCCTACAATGAGCAGTTCTTC
clone size: NA; D gene: TRBD2; CDR3 length: 12; V gene: TRBV6-5; J gene: TRBJ2-2; CDR3 protein: CAAGVDTGELFF; CDR3 DNA: TGTGCTGCGGGAGTGGACACCGGGGAGCTGTTTTTT
clone size: NA; D gene: NA; CDR3 length: 10; V gene: TRBV20-1; J gene: TRBJ1-2; CDR3 protein: CSAVRDGYTF; CDR3 DNA: TGCAGTGCTGTTAGGGATGGCTACACCTTC
clone size: NA; D gene: TRBD2; CDR3 length: 17; V gene: TRBV9; J gene: TRBJ2-3; CDR3 protein: CTSSRTSSGRHTDTQYF; CDR3 DNA: TGTACCAGCAGCCGTACGTCTAGCGGGAGGCACACAGATACGCAGTATTTT
clone size: NA; D gene: NA; CDR3 length: 14; V gene: TRBV27; J gene: TRBJ1-1; CDR3 protein: CASSLSQGRTEAFF; CDR3 DNA: TGTGCCAGCAGTTTATCACAGGGTCGCACTGAAGCTTTCTTT
clone size: NA; D gene: NA; CDR3 length: 14; V gene: TRBV2; J gene: TRBJ1-2; CDR3 protein: CASSAAERGYGYTF; CDR3 DNA: TGTGCCAGCAGTGCGGCAGAACGTGGCTATGGCTACACCTTC
clone size: NA; D gene: NA; CDR3 length: 15; V gene: TRBV7-2; J gene: TRBJ2-3; CDR3 protein: CASSSPLQATDTQYF; CDR3 DNA: TGTGCCAGCAGCTCCCCACTTCAGGCAACAGATACGCAGTATTTT
clone size: few; D gene: TRBD1; CDR3 length: 15; V gene: TRBV5-8; J gene: TRBJ1-5; CDR3 protein: CASSLGTGRNQPQHF; CDR3 DNA: TGTGCCAGCAGCTTAGGGACAGGGAGGAATCAGCCCCAGCATTTT
clone size: NA; D gene: NA; CDR3 length: 16; V gene: TRBV4-1; J gene: TRBJ1-5; CDR3 protein: CASSQVGAQPNQPQHF; CDR3 DNA: TGCGCCAGCAGCCAAGTCGGTGCACAGCCCAATCAGCCCCAGCATTTT
clone size: once; D gene: NA; CDR3 length: 15; V gene: TRBV9; J gene: TRBJ2-2; CDR3 protein: CASSGIQGNTGELFF; CDR3 DNA: TGTGCCAGCAGCGGAATACAGGGGAACACCGGGGAGCTGTTTTTT
clone size: NA; D gene: NA; CDR3 length: 17; V gene: TRBV4-2; J gene: TRBJ2-6; CDR3 protein: CASRTLSSSSGANVLTF; CDR3 DNA: TGTGCCAGCAGAACCCTGAGCAGCTCCTCTGGGGCCAACGTCCTGACTTTC
clone size: NA; D gene: TRBD1; CDR3 length: 15; V gene: TRBV29-1; J gene: TRBJ2-3; CDR3 protein: CSVAGQGISTDTQYF; CDR3 DNA: TGCAGCGTCGCCGGACAGGGGATTAGCACAGATACGCAGTATTTT